The 5 T cell receptor beta chains presented below share a single source sample, sequenced in a study of identical twins. TCRdb redid the calling of the 5' RACE reads with MiXCR, one entry per CDR3 protein. The sample has approximately 210,000 distinct CDR3 sequences; less than 9.5% are singletons. Sequenced input: memory (CD45RO+) T cells sorted from blood. The receptors here all came from a woman aged 18-35 years in good health.

This clonotype was observed at least ten times. The gene calls are TRBV6-1 and TRBJ1-1; D is ambiguous. V gave up 7 bases and J gave up 0 bases, with 15 bases separating them. The CDR3 contains 15 residues. Germline lookup yields CDR1 MNHNS and CDR2 SASEGT. CDR3: CASTRQGIMNTEAFF. The CDR3 coding sequence is TGTGCCAGCACCCGCCAAGGGATCATGAACACTGAAGCTTTCTTT.

This chain uses TRBV25-1 with TRBJ2-4; TRBD1 or TRBD2 may be the D gene (5 bases each). The CDR3 is 13 amino acids. Germline-derived CDR1 and CDR2 are MGHDK and SYGVNS. V lost 3 bases, J lost 6 bases, and 9 bases lay in between. This CDR3 is CASSEGTLNIQYF. The CDR3 DNA follows: TGTGCCAGCAGTGAGGGGACCTTAAACATTCAGTACTTC. Full variable domain (rest looked up from reference TRBV25-1 and TRBJ2-4): EADIYQTPRYLVIGTGKKITLECSQTMGHDKMYWYQQDPGMELHLIHYSYGVNSTEKGDLSSESTVSRIRTEHFPLTLESARPSHTSQYLCASSEGTLNIQYFGAGTRLSVL.

This clonotype occurred a few times. The rearrangement joins TRBV10-3 to TRBJ1-6; D not certain. The CDR3 covers 13 residues. Germline CDR1 ENHRY, CDR2 SYGVKD. The V end lost 8 bases, the J end lost 7 bases, and 12 bases lay between the germline ends. The CDR3 DNA is TGTGCCATCCGAGGGTTGAGCAATTCACCCCTCCACTTT. It codes for CAIRGLSNSPLHF.

This clonotype was seen more than once but under ten times. This sequence joins TRBV4-3 and TRBJ2-7; 9 positions match TRBD1. The V segment lost 0 bases and the J segment 6 bases; nucleotides outside the gene matches: 6. The germline gives CDR1 LGHNA, CDR2 YSLEER. The CDR3 length is 15 residues. The CDR3 nucleotides are TGCGCCAGCAGCCAAGAAGGACAGGGGTCTCGCGAGCAGTACTTC. Translating it yields CASSQEGQGSREQYF.

Only a few counts were recorded for this clonotype. The chain links TRBV20-1 to TRBJ1-5; D is unresolved. Looked up from germline, CDR1 is DFQATT and CDR2 is SNEGSKA (reference sequence). The CDR3 runs to 11 residues. Trimming stripped 6 bases from V and 11 bases from J, with 14 bases between. CDR3 sequence reads: CSAALPTAQHF. The CDR3 coding sequence is TGCAGTGCAGCCCTTCCTACGGCCCAGCATTTT.